The 22 T cell receptor beta chains below all came from one sample that was sequenced in a study of blood T cell repertoires in COVID-19. Here immunoSEQ multiplex PCR was the method, and the copy in TCRdb shows in-frame clones only, minus some. The repertoire holds 110,000 to 150,000 clones, 88% seen once, with 1.5% to 2% in the top ten. The source material was peripheral blood. Source of these receptors: a woman between 45 and 65 years old with acute or convalescent COVID-19.

J is TRBJ2-5 and V is TRBV5-4; a weak D match, TRBD2 (6 bases). This CDR3 is 14 amino acids long. V was cut by 1 base and J by 3 bases, with 10 bases left in between. Germline V gene lookup returns CDR1 SGHNT and CDR2 YYREEE (reference sequence). The CDR3 protein is CASSLSGLEETQYF. CDR3 bases: TGTGCCAGCAGCTTGTCGGGACTCGAAGAGACCCAGTACTTC.

In this sample, this clone turned up once. J is TRBJ1-3 and V is TRBV5-5; no clear D gene. V gave up 0 bases and J gave up 0 bases, with 10 bases separating them. Looked up from germline, CDR1 is SGHKS and CDR2 is YYEKEE (reference sequence). This CDR3 has 16 amino acids. The CDR3 coding sequence is TGTGCCAGCAGCTTGGACAAATGGGCCTCTGGAAACACCATATATTTT. It codes for CASSLDKWASGNTIYF.

The chain is built from TRBV2 and TRBJ2-2; 7 nucleotides align to TRBD1. The CDR3 spans 15 residues. Germline lookup yields CDR1 SNHLY and CDR2 FYNNEI. Trimming removed 5 bases from V and 1 base from J; junction bases left unmatched: 4. CDR3 in amino acids: CASSLDRVNTGELFF. CDR3 in DNA: TGTGCCAGCAGTCTTGACAGGGTGAACACCGGGGAGCTGTTTTTT.

This chain uses TRBV19 with TRBJ1-5, with D unclear. The germline gives CDR1 LNHDA, CDR2 SQIVND (reference sequence). The CDR3 runs 16 residues. V dropped 3 bases and J dropped 0 bases, with 12 bases sitting between them. The CDR3 DNA sequence: TGTGCCAGTAGTATCCCCCCACGGTATAGCAATCAGCCCCAGCATTTT. It codes for CASSIPPRYSNQPQHF.

This sequence joins TRBV4-1 and TRBJ1-5; 7 bases are a match to TRBD1. Germline assignment: CDR1 MGHRA and CDR2 YSYEKL. This CDR3 comprises 16 residues. V dropped 2 bases and J dropped 7; count of bases not matched to a gene: 11. CDR3 coding DNA: TGCGCCAGCAGCCAAACTGACAGGGTTGGGAAGCAGCCCCAGCATTTT. Its translation is CASSQTDRVGKQPQHF.

This sequence joins TRBV20-1 and TRBJ1-5; no firm D call. CDR3 length: 13 residues. V was trimmed by 3 bases and J by 2 bases, leaving 8 bases between them. From germline, CDR1 is DFQATT and CDR2 SNEGSKA (reference sequence). CDR3 sequence: CSASAGGNQPQHF. DNA of the CDR3: TGCAGTGCTAGTGCGGGAGGCAATCAGCCCCAGCATTTT.

The J gene is TRBJ1-4, the V gene TRBV9; D unresolved. Trimming left V 0 bases short and J 8 bases short, with 11 bases between. The V gene's germline CDR1 is SGDLS and CDR2 YYNGEE. The CDR3 spans 14 residues. CDR3 residues: CASSVGRVEEKLFF. CDR3 coding DNA: TGTGCCAGCAGCGTAGGTCGAGTGGAGGAAAAACTGTTTTTT.

This chain's CDR3 is CASSQDEGRRYEQYF. The CDR3 DNA reads as TGCGCCAGCAGCCAAGACGAAGGGAGGCGCTACGAGCAGTACTTC. This sequence joins TRBV4-1 and TRBJ2-7, with D perhaps TRBD2 (6 bases). V lost 0 bases to trimming and J lost 3 bases, with 12 bases between them. The CDR3 is made up of 15 amino acids. CDR1 and CDR2 (germline): MGHRA, YSYEKL.

This clone was counted between two and nine times. The V and J genes are TRBV3-1 (or the pseudogene TRBV3-2) and TRBJ2-5; 8 positions agree with TRBD2. Germline-derived CDR1 and CDR2 are LGHDT and YNNKEL (reference sequence). V trimming: 3 bases; J trimming: 5 bases; junction bases outside the gene matches: 11. CDR3 length: 16 residues. The DNA of the CDR3 is TGTGCCAGCAGCCAGGGAGGGGTAGCGGGGCCTGAGACCCAGTACTTC. Its translation: CASSQGGVAGPETQYF.

This chain links TRBV2 with TRBJ1-2; D is perhaps TRBD1 (5 bases). Trimming cost V 7 bases and J 8 bases, with 17 bases left between them. There are 13 residues in the CDR3. CDR1 and CDR2 from the germline V gene are SNHLY and FYNNEI. The CDR3 DNA reads TGTGCCAGCATCTTACAGGTGTTCCAGGGCTACACCTTC. Translating gives CASILQVFQGYTF.

This chain connects TRBV28 to TRBJ1-5; the match to TRBD1 covers 8 bases. The V gene end was trimmed by 6 bases and the J gene end by 0 bases; junction bases not matched to a gene: 7. The CDR3 is 16 residues long. Per germline, CDR1 MDHEN and CDR2 SYDVKM. The CDR3 DNA reads TGTGCCAGCAGCCCAGGGGGCAGGGATAGCAATCAGCCCCAGCATTTT. This codes for CASSPGGRDSNQPQHF.

This chain joins TRBV3-1 (or the pseudogene TRBV3-2) and TRBJ1-3; 7 bases fit TRBD1. The V gene end was trimmed by 5 bases and the J gene end by 2 bases; junction bases not matched to a gene: 6. Germline CDR1 LGHDT, CDR2 YNNKEL (reference sequence). The CDR3 is made up of 15 amino acids. In DNA, the CDR3 is TGTGCCAGCAGCACTAATCAGGGGGCTGGAAACACCATATATTTT. This encodes CASSTNQGAGNTIYF.

The rearrangement uses TRBV2 and TRBJ2-2, with 7 bases matching TRBD1. Germline V gene data show CDR1 as SNHLY and CDR2 as FYNNEI. J was trimmed by 2 bases and V by 6 bases; bases with no gene match: 6. The CDR3 has 15 residues. For the CDR3, the DNA is TGTGCCAGCAGCGTGGGACAGACCAACACCGGGGAGCTGTTTTTT. It translates to CASSVGQTNTGELFF.

This rearrangement joins TRBV5-1 to TRBJ2-3; D is perhaps TRBD1 (7 bases). Germline V gene lookup returns CDR1 SGHRS and CDR2 YFSETQ. This CDR3 comprises 15 residues. Trimming cost V 3 bases and J 3 bases, with 14 bases left between them. CDR3: CASSSLTGRTDTQYF. CDR3 in DNA: TGCGCCAGCAGCTCCTTGACAGGGAGGACAGATACGCAGTATTTT. Supplemented by reference TRBV5-1 and TRBJ2-3, the full variable domain reads KAGVTQTPRYLIKTRGQQVTLSCSPISGHRSVSWYQQTPGQGLQFLFEYFSETQRNKGNFPGRFSGRQFSNSRSEMNVSTLELGDSALYLCASSSLTGRTDTQYFGPGTRLTVL.

This clone was counted a few times. The V and J genes are TRBV5-1 and TRBJ1-2; tentatively, D is TRBD1 (6 bases). Deletions cut 4 bases from V and 6 bases from J, with 16 bases between. The CDR3 spans 14 residues. The germline V gene encodes CDR1 SGHRS and CDR2 YFSETQ. Here the CDR3 reads CASSTQGKGNGYTF. CDR3 nucleotide sequence: TGCGCCAGCAGCACACAGGGCAAGGGGAATGGCTACACCTTC.

The chain recombines TRBV5-6 with TRBJ2-7; 9 bases line up with TRBD1. Germline V CDR1 and CDR2: SGHDT, YYEEEE. The CDR3 has 16 residues. The J segment lost 4 bases and the V segment lost 1 base, leaving 9 bases of the junction unmatched. CDR3 loop: CASSLPGQGTIYEQYF. The DNA of the CDR3 is TGTGCCAGCAGCTTGCCGGGACAGGGTACTATTTACGAGCAGTACTTC.

This sequence joins TRBV24-1 and TRBJ1-5; 7 bases are shared with TRBD1. The CDR3 is 17 amino acids. The germline V gene has CDR1 KGHDR and CDR2 SFDVKD. With 5 bases clipped from V and 0 bases from J, the junction kept 9 bases outside the gene matches. The CDR3 loop reads CATSATGPGYSNQPQHF. CDR3 DNA: TGTGCCACCAGTGCGACAGGGCCGGGGTATAGCAATCAGCCCCAGCATTTT.

V and J are TRBV19 and TRBJ2-7; 11 bases agree with TRBD2. V gave up 1 base and J gave up 1 base; unmatched junction bases: 3. The germline CDR1 and CDR2 sequences are LNHDA and SQIVND (reference sequence). The CDR3 loop spans 16 amino acids. In DNA, the CDR3 is TGTGCCAGTAGTATAGGACTAGCGGGGTCTTCCTACGAGCAGTACTTC. Translated: CASSIGLAGSSYEQYF.

V and J are TRBV5-6 and TRBJ1-5; 9 bases match TRBD1. V dropped 4 bases and J dropped 7; count of bases not matched to a gene: 6. CDR3 length equals 14 residues. The V gene's germline CDR1 is SGHDT and CDR2 YYEEEE. The CDR3 loop reads CASSLGTGRQPQHF. The CDR3 DNA reads as TGTGCCAGCAGCCTAGGGACAGGGCGACAGCCCCAGCATTTT.

This sequence joins TRBV5-1 and TRBJ2-6, with D tentatively TRBD1 (7 bases). The CDR3 sequence is 15 residues long. Germline CDR1 is SGHRS and CDR2 is YFSETQ. Trimming shortened V by 4 bases and J by 2 bases, and 10 bases separated the two germline ends. The CDR3 spells CASSQGGTGANVLTF. In DNA, the CDR3 is TGCGCCAGCAGCCAGGGGGGAACTGGGGCCAACGTCCTGACTTTC. Together with reference TRBV5-1 and TRBJ2-6, the CDR3 gives the full variable domain: KAGVTQTPRYLIKTRGQQVTLSCSPISGHRSVSWYQQTPGQGLQFLFEYFSETQRNKGNFPGRFSGRQFSNSRSEMNVSTLELGDSALYLCASSQGGTGANVLTFGAGSRLTVL.

The chain couples TRBV6-6 to TRBJ2-3; 9 bases are a match to TRBD1. The junction had 5 bases not matched to a gene; V was cut back by 4 bases and J by 3 bases. The CDR3 loop spans 15 amino acids. Germline lookup yields CDR1 MNHNY and CDR2 SVGAGI (reference sequence). CDR3 sequence (DNA): TGTGCCAGCAGTTTTCAAGACAGGGGGACAGATACGCAGTATTTT. Translated: CASSFQDRGTDTQYF.

The chain is built from TRBV28 and TRBJ2-1; perhaps TRBD2 as D (5 bases). Trimming shortened V by 6 bases and J by 5 bases, and 17 bases separated the two germline ends. This CDR3 has 15 amino acids. Germline-derived CDR1 and CDR2 are MDHEN and SYDVKM. The CDR3 region is CASSTDKEVDNEQFF. Written as DNA, the CDR3 is TGTGCCAGCAGCACCGACAAGGAGGTCGACAATGAGCAGTTCTTC.